Each of the 21 T cell receptor beta chains below was sequenced from the same sample in a study of blood T cell repertoires in COVID-19. The repertoire was sequenced with immunoSEQ multiplex PCR; TCRdb's copy has only in-frame clones and lacks some. The data contain under 300,000 clones, about 85% of them singletons. The sample was peripheral blood. All receptors come from a woman aged 60 to 75 with active or convalescent COVID-19.

J is TRBJ2-5 and V is TRBV19, with 8 bases lining up with TRBD2. The J segment lost 1 base and the V segment lost 3 bases, leaving 4 bases of the junction unmatched. Germline values: CDR1 LNHDA, CDR2 SQIVND (reference sequence). The CDR3 runs to 15 residues. The CDR3 DNA reads TGTGCCAGTAGTATCGGGACTAGGGTCCAAGAGACCCAGTACTTC. It codes for CASSIGTRVQETQYF.

The chain recombines TRBV4-2 with TRBJ2-3; TRBD2 matches 9 bases. The V gene's germline CDR1 is LGHNA and CDR2 YNFKEQ. Losses at the gene ends were 1 base for V and 2 bases for J; bases not matched to a gene: 10. The CDR3 length is 18 residues. The CDR3 nucleotides read TGTGCCAGCAGCCAAGGGGCGGTGCGGGGGGGGCCCACAGATACGCAGTATTTT. Translated: CASSQGAVRGGPTDTQYF.

The rearrangement uses TRBV5-5 and TRBJ1-6, with 10 nucleotides matching TRBD1. This CDR3 has 15 residues. Germline V lookup: CDR1 SGHKS, CDR2 YYEKEE (reference sequence). V was pared by 0 bases and J by 9 bases, with 3 bases of the junction left unmatched. DNA of the CDR3: TGTGCCAGCAGCTTGGCTGGGACAGGGGCTTCACCCCTCCACTTT. Translating it yields CASSLAGTGASPLHF.

The chain employs TRBV11-2 and TRBJ1-1; no firm D call. The ends were cut back, 4 bases at V and 5 bases at J, with 11 bases in the middle. The CDR3 runs 13 residues. Germline CDR1 is SGHAT and CDR2 is FQNNGV. The DNA for the CDR3 is TGTGCCAGCAGCTCACTTCGGAGGACTGAAGCTTTCTTT. Encoded protein: CASSSLRRTEAFF. Looking up the rest from reference TRBV11-2 and TRBJ1-1 gives the full variable domain: EAGVAQSPRYKIIEKRQSVAFWCNPISGHATLYWYQQILGQGPKLLIQFQNNGVVDDSQLPKDRFSAERLKGVDSTLKIQPAKLEDSAVYLCASSSLRRTEAFFGQGTRLTVV.

V and J are TRBV3-1 (or the pseudogene TRBV3-2) and TRBJ2-7; D not certain. CDR1 and CDR2 from the germline V gene are LGHDT and YNNKEL (reference sequence). This CDR3 is 15 amino acids long. The ends were cut back, 0 bases at V and 2 bases at J, with 11 bases in the middle. In nucleotides, the CDR3 is TGTGCCAGCAGCCAAGATGGTACAGTTACCTACGAGCAGTACTTC. It translates to CASSQDGTVTYEQYF.

J is TRBJ2-1 and V is TRBV27; 12 nucleotides agree with TRBD2. The CDR3 runs to 15 residues. Trimming at V came to 2 bases and at J to 5 bases, leaving 1 base not matched to a gene. The V gene's germline CDR1 is MNHEY and CDR2 SMNVEV (reference sequence). CDR3 DNA sequence: TGTGCCAGCAGTTTAACTAGCGGGAGGAACAATGAGCAGTTCTTC. Protein product: CASSLTSGRNNEQFF.

CDR3 loop: CASSLETGGRSPLHF. In DNA, the CDR3 is TGTGCCAGCAGCTTGGAGACAGGGGGCCGCTCACCCCTCCACTTT. This chain links TRBV5-4 with TRBJ1-6; 10 bases match TRBD1. Per germline, CDR1 SGHNT and CDR2 YYREEE (reference sequence). V shed 0 bases and J 10 bases; nucleotides not matched to a gene: 4. The CDR3 has 15 amino acids.

The chain is built from TRBV4-2 and TRBJ2-3, with TRBD2 identical over 8 bases. The V gene's germline CDR1 is LGHNA and CDR2 YNFKEQ. V lost 1 base to trimming and J lost 2 bases; unmatched junction nucleotides: 2. The CDR3 extends over 15 amino acids. CDR3 coding DNA: TGTGCCAGCAGCCAAGGGACTAGCCACACAGATACGCAGTATTTT. It codes for CASSQGTSHTDTQYF.

The chain recombines TRBV7-3 with TRBJ1-2; 8 nucleotides line up with TRBD1. CDR1 is SGHTA and CDR2 is FQGTGA in the germline V gene. V trimming: 2 bases; J trimming: 7 bases; junction bases outside the gene matches: 12. The CDR3 is 16 residues long. CDR3 protein: CASSLGGAGGAGGYTF. Written as DNA, the CDR3 is TGTGCCAGCAGCTTAGGGGGTGCAGGGGGCGCCGGTGGCTACACCTTC.

This chain links TRBV19 with TRBJ2-7; the D is unclear. The V end lost 4 bases, the J end lost 0 bases, and 13 bases lay between the germline ends. The CDR3 length is 15 residues. CDR1 LNHDA and CDR2 SQIVND come from the germline V gene (reference sequence). Here the CDR3 DNA reads TGTGCCAGTAGTACCTTTACTTTTGGCTCCTACGAGCAGTACTTC. It translates to CASSTFTFGSYEQYF.

The DNA of the CDR3 is TGTGCCAGTAGTATGGCAGAGACCCAGTACTTC. Its translation: CASSMAETQYF. The chain uses TRBV19 and TRBJ2-5; no clear D. V gave up 3 bases and J gave up 4 bases, with 3 bases separating them. Germline values: CDR1 LNHDA, CDR2 SQIVND (reference sequence). CDR3 length equals 11 residues.

V gene TRBV2 combines with J gene TRBJ1-1; D may be TRBD1 (5 bases). The CDR3 has 14 amino acids. V shed 5 bases and J shed 1 base, with 11 bases lying between them. CDR1 SNHLY and CDR2 FYNNEI come from the germline V gene. CDR3 residues: CASSWGESNTEAFF. In DNA form, the CDR3 reads TGTGCCAGCAGTTGGGGGGAGTCGAACACTGAAGCTTTCTTT.

This chain connects TRBV7-9 to TRBJ1-1; D is unclear. The CDR3 consists of 13 residues. CDR1 is SEHNR and CDR2 is FQNEAQ in the germline V gene (reference sequence). Trimming pared 5 bases from V and 5 bases from J, leaving 12 bases between. The CDR3 protein is CASSLVTTTEAFF. CDR3 in DNA: TGTGCCAGCAGCCTCGTTACTACGACTGAAGCTTTCTTT.

This chain connects TRBV5-1 to TRBJ1-2, with 10 bases matching TRBD1. This CDR3 is 16 amino acids long. Germline V gene sequence: CDR1 SGHRS, CDR2 YFSETQ. With V trimmed by 1 base and J by 5 bases, 8 bases remained unmatched. CDR3 nucleotides: TGCGCCAGCAGCTTGTCACCGGGACAGGGGTGGTATGGCTACACCTTC. Encoded protein: CASSLSPGQGWYGYTF.

CDR3 in amino acids: CASSPTGSGNTIYF. The CDR3 coding sequence is TGTGCCAGTAGCCCAACAGGGTCTGGAAACACCATATATTTT. The chain couples TRBV19 to TRBJ1-3; maybe TRBD1 (6 bases). This CDR3 comprises 14 residues. Deletions cut 6 bases from V and 1 base from J, with 10 bases between. Per the germline V gene, CDR1 is LNHDA and CDR2 is SQIVND (reference sequence).

The gene calls are TRBV28 and TRBJ2-5, with 12 bases fitting TRBD2. Per germline, CDR1 MDHEN and CDR2 SYDVKM. J lost 2 bases, V lost 1 base, and 8 bases had no gene match. The CDR3 is 18 amino acids. CDR3 residues: CASSLLASGGVHQETQYF. The CDR3 nucleotides read TGTGCCAGCAGTTTATTGGCTAGCGGGGGGGTTCATCAAGAGACCCAGTACTTC. Variable domain in full (rest from reference TRBV28 and TRBJ2-5): DVKVTQSSRYLVKRTGEKVFLECVQDMDHENMFWYRQDPGLGLRLIYFSYDVKMKEKGDIPEGYSVSREKKERFSLILESASTNQTSMYLCASSLLASGGVHQETQYFGPGTRLLVL.

The rearrangement links TRBV3-1 (or the pseudogene TRBV3-2) to TRBJ2-3; perhaps TRBD2 as D (7 bases). The V end was cut by 3 bases, the J end by 7 bases, with 20 bases between. CDR1 is LGHDT and CDR2 is YNNKEL in the germline V gene (reference sequence). The CDR3 extends over 16 amino acids. The CDR3 loop reads CASSHLVRGGAYTQYF. CDR3 bases: TGTGCCAGCAGCCATCTGGTTAGAGGGGGGGCATATACGCAGTATTTT.

This clone was recorded only once. The chain links TRBV9 to TRBJ2-7; D remains ambiguous. CDR1 and CDR2 (germline): SGDLS, YYNGEE. The CDR3 totals 13 residues. V lost 0 bases and J lost 8, with 12 bases in between. CDR3 loop: CASSVERGSKQYF. The CDR3 DNA follows: TGTGCCAGCAGCGTAGAACGAGGCTCAAAGCAGTACTTC. The full variable domain, rest sourced from reference TRBV9 and TRBJ2-7, is DSGVTQTPKHLITATGQRVTLRCSPRSGDLSVYWYQQSLDQGLQFLIQYYNGEERAKGNILERFSAQQFPDLHSELNLSSLELGDSALYFCASSVERGSKQYFGPGTRLTVT.

This clone was recorded once. The rearrangement uses TRBV19 and TRBJ2-5; D is uncertain. With 6 bases removed from V and 3 bases from J, the gap between germline ends came to 14 bases. The germline V gene encodes CDR1 LNHDA and CDR2 SQIVND (reference sequence). The CDR3 has 14 residues. The chain's CDR3 is CASSRGPFEETQYF. CDR3 in DNA: TGTGCCAGTAGCCGTGGGCCCTTCGAAGAGACCCAGTACTTC.

This clone was counted between two and nine times. The chain recombines TRBV5-1 with TRBJ1-1; tentatively, D is TRBD1 (6 bases). The CDR3 spans 14 residues. Looked up from germline, CDR1 is SGHRS and CDR2 is YFSETQ. With 4 bases removed from V and 1 base from J, the gap between germline ends came to 11 bases. The chain's CDR3 is CASSLIRGNTEAFF. The CDR3 DNA reads as TGCGCCAGCAGCCTAATCAGGGGGAACACTGAAGCTTTCTTT.

This clone was detected once. The chain recombines TRBV11-2 with TRBJ2-7; maybe TRBD1 (6 bases). Germline V gives CDR1 SGHAT, CDR2 FQNNGV. The CDR3 runs to 15 residues. The V end was cut by 4 bases, the J end by 3 bases, with 16 bases between. CDR3 residues: CASSSYRDRGYEQYF. The CDR3 nucleotides are TGTGCCAGCAGCTCCTACAGGGATAGGGGCTACGAGCAGTACTTC.